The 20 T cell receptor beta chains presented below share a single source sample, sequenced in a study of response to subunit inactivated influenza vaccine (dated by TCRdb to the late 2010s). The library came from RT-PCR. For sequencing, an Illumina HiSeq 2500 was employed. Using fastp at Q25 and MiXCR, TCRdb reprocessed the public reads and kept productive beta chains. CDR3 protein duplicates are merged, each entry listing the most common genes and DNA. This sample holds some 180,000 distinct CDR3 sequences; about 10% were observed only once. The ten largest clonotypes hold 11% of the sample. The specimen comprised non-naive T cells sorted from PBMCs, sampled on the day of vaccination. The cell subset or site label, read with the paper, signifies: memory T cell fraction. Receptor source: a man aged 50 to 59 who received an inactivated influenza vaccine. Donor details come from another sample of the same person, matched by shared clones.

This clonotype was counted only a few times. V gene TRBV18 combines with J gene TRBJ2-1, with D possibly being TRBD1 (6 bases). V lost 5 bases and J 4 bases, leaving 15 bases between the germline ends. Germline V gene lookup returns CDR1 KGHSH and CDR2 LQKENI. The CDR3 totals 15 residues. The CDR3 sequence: CASSSFGGKYNEQFF. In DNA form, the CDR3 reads TGTGCCAGCTCATCATTTGGGGGCAAATACAATGAGCAGTTCTTC.

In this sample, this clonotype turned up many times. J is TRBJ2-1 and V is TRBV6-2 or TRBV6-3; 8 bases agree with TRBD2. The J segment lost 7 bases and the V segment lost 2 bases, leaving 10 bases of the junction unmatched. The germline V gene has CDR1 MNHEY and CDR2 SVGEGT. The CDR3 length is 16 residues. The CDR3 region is CASSYPTAGLVNEQFF. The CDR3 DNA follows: TGTGCCAGCAGTTACCCTACCGCGGGACTAGTAAATGAGCAGTTCTTC.

CDR3 DNA sequence: TGTGCCAGCAGCTTCGCACTAGCGGGAGCTGATGAGCAGTTCTTC. Its protein product is CASSFALAGADEQFF. This sequence joins TRBV5-4 and TRBJ2-1; 11 bases match TRBD2. The J segment lost 8 bases and the V segment lost 2 bases, leaving 6 bases of the junction unmatched. The germline CDR1 and CDR2 sequences are SGHNT and YYREEE (reference sequence). The CDR3 is 15 amino acids.

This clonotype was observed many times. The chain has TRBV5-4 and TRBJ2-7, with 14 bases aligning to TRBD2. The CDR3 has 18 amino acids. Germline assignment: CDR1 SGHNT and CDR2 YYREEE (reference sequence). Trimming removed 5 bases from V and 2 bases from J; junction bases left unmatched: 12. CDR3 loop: CASSRALGLAGETYEQYF. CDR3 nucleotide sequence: TGTGCCAGCAGTCGGGCCCTGGGACTAGCGGGGGAGACCTACGAGCAGTACTTC.

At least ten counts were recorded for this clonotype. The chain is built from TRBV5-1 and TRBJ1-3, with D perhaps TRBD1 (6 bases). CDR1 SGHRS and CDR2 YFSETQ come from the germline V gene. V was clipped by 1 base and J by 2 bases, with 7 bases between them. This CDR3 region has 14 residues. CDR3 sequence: CASSLTGPGNTIYF. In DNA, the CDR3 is TGCGCCAGCAGCTTGACAGGGCCTGGAAACACCATATATTTT.

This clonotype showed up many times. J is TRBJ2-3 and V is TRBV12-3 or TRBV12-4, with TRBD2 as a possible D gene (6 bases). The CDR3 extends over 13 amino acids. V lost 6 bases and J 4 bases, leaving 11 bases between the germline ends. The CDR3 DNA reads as TGTGCCAGCAGCCGGAGGGATCCAGATACGCAGTATTTT. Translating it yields CASSRRDPDTQYF.

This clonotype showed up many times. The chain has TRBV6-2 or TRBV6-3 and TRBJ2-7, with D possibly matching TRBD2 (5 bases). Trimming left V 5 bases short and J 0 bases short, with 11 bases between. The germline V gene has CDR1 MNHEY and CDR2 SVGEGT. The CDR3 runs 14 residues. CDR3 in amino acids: CASSRGGDSYEQYF. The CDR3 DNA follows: TGTGCCAGCAGTCGGGGTGGAGACTCCTACGAGCAGTACTTC.

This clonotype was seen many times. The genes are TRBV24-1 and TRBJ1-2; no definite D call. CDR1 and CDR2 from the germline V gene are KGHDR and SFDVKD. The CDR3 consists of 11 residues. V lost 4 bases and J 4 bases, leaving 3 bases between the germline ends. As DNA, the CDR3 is TGTGCCACCAGTGACCCCTATGGCTACACCTTC. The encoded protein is CATSDPYGYTF.

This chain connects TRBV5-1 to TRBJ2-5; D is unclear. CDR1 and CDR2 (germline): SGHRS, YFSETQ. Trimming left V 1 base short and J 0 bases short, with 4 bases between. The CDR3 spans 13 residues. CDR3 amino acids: CASSLQDQETQYF. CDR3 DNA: TGCGCCAGCAGCTTGCAAGACCAAGAGACCCAGTACTTC.

The CDR3 DNA reads as TGCAGTGCTAGAGATACGGGCACCGGGGAGCTGTTTTTT. Translating it yields CSARDTGTGELFF. The rearrangement uses TRBV20-1 and TRBJ2-2, with unresolved D. The CDR3 covers 13 residues. Trimming cost V 0 bases and J 4 bases, with 6 bases left between them. Germline loops: CDR1 DFQATT, CDR2 SNEGSKA (reference sequence).

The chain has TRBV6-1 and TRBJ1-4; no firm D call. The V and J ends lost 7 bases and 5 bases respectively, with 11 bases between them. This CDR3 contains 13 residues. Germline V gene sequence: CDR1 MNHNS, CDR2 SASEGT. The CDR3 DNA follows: TGTGCCAGCAAGCAAGGGTTAAATGAAAAACTGTTTTTT. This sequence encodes CASKQGLNEKLFF.

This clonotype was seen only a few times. CDR3: CASSQGNLNTEAFF. For the CDR3, the DNA is TGCGCCAGCAGCCAAGGAAATTTGAACACTGAAGCTTTCTTT. V gene TRBV4-3 combines with J gene TRBJ1-1; D gene unclear. V lost 1 base to trimming and J lost 0 bases, with 6 bases between them. Germline CDR1 reads LGHNA; CDR2 reads YSLEER. CDR3 length: 14 amino acids.

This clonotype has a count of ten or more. The CDR3 bases are TGTGCCAGTAGTATATCACAGGTCTACGAGCAGTACTTC. It is translated as CASSISQVYEQYF. This chain connects TRBV19 to TRBJ2-7, with a weak D call TRBD1 (5 bases). Per germline, CDR1 LNHDA and CDR2 SQIVND (reference sequence). The CDR3 is 13 residues long. Trimming left V 2 bases short and J 3 bases short, with 8 bases between.

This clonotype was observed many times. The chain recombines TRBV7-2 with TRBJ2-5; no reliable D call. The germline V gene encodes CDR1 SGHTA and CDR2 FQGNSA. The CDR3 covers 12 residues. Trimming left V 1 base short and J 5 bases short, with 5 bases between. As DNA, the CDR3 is TGTGCCAGCAGCTTAGTTCGGGAGACCCAGTACTTC. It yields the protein CASSLVRETQYF.

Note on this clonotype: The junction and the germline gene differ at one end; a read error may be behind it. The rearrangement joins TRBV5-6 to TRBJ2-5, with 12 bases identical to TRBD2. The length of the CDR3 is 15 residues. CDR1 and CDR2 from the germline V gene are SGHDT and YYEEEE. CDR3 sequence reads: CASSKTSGGQETQSF. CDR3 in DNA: TGTGCCAGCAGCAAGACTAGCGGGGGACAAGAGACCCAGTCCTTC. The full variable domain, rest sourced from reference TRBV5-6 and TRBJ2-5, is DAGVTQSPTHLIKTRGQQVTLRCSPKSGHDTVSWYQQALGQGPQFIFQYYEEEERQRGNFPDRFSGHQFPNYSSELNVNALLLGDSALYLCASSKTSGGQETQSFGPGTRLLVL.

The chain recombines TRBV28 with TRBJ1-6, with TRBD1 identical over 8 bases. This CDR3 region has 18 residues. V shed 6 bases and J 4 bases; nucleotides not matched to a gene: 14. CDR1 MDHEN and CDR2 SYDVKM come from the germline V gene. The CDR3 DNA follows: TGTGCCAGCAGGCCCGGGACAGGCACCTGGTCTTATAATTCACCCCTCCACTTT. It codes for CASRPGTGTWSYNSPLHF. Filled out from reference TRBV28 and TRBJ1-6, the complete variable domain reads DVKVTQSSRYLVKRTGEKVFLECVQDMDHENMFWYRQDPGLGLRLIYFSYDVKMKEKGDIPEGYSVSREKKERFSLILESASTNQTSMYLCASRPGTGTWSYNSPLHFGNGTRLTVT.

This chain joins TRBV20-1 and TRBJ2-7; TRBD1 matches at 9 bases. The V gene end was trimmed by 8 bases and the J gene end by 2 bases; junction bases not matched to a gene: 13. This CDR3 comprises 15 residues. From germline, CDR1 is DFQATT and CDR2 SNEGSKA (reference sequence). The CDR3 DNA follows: TGCAGTACAACCGTCCCGGGACAGGGTGCCTACGAGCAGTACTTC. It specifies CSTTVPGQGAYEQYF.

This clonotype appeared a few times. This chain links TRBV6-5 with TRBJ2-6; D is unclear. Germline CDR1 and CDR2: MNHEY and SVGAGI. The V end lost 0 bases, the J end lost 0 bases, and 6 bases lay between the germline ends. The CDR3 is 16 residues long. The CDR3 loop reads CASSYSILSGANVLTF. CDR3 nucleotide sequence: TGTGCCAGCAGTTACTCGATTCTCTCTGGGGCCAACGTCCTGACTTTC.

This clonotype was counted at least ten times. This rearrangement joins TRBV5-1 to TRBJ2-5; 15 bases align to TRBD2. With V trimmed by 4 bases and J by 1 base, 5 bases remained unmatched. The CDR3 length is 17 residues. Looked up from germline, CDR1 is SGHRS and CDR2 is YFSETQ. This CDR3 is CASSPGLAGGSQETQYF. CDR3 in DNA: TGCGCCAGCAGCCCCGGACTAGCGGGGGGGTCCCAAGAGACCCAGTACTTC.

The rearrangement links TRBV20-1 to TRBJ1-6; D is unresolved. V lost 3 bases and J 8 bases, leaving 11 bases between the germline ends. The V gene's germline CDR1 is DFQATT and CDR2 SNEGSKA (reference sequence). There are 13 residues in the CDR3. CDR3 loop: CSASVGRDSPLHF. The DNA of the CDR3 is TGCAGTGCTAGTGTGGGGAGAGATTCACCCCTCCACTTT.